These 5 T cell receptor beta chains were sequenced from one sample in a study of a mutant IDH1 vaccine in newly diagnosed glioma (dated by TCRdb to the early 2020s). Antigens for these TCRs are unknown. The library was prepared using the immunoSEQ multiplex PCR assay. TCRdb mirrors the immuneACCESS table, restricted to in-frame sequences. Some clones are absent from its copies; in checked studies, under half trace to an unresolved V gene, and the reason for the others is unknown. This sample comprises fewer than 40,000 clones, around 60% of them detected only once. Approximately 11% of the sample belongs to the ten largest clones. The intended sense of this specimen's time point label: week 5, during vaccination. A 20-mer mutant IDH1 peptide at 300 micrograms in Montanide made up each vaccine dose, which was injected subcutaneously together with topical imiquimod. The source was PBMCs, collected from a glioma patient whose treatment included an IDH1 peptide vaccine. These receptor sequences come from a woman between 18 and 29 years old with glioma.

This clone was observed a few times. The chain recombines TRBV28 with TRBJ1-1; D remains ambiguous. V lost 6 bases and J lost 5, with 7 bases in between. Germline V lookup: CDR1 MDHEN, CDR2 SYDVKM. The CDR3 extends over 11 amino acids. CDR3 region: CASRDSTEAFF. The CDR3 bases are TGTGCCAGCAGGGACTCGACTGAAGCTTTCTTT.

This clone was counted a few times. This chain's CDR3 is CASSMSSYNEQFF. CDR3 nucleotide sequence: TGTGCCAGTAGTATGAGCTCCTACAATGAGCAGTTCTTC. The chain links TRBV19 to TRBJ2-1; no firm D call. The germline V and J ends were trimmed by 3 bases and 0 bases, with 3 bases remaining between them. From germline, CDR1 is LNHDA and CDR2 SQIVND (reference sequence). This CDR3 comprises 13 residues.

The chain's CDR3 is CASSFGQGATEAFF. The CDR3, as DNA: TGTGCCAGCAGCTTTGGACAGGGGGCTACTGAAGCTTTCTTT. The chain has TRBV7-6 and TRBJ1-1, with 11 bases that match TRBD1. This CDR3 has 14 amino acids. Per the germline V gene, CDR1 is SGHVS and CDR2 is FNYEAQ. V shed 3 bases and J 5 bases; nucleotides not matched to a gene: 2.

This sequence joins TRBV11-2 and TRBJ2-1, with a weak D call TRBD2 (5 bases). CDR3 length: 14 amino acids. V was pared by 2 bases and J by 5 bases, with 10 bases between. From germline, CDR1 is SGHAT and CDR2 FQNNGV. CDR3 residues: CASSLSRADNEQFF. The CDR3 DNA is TGTGCCAGCAGCTTATCGCGGGCAGACAATGAGCAGTTCTTC. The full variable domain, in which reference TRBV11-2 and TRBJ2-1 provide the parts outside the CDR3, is EAGVAQSPRYKIIEKRQSVAFWCNPISGHATLYWYQQILGQGPKLLIQFQNNGVVDDSQLPKDRFSAERLKGVDSTLKIQPAKLEDSAVYLCASSLSRADNEQFFGPGTRLTVL.

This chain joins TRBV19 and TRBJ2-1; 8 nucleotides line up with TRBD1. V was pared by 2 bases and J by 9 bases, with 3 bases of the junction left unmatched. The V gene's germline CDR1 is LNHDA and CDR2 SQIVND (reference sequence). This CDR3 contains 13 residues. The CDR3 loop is CASSIKGTGEQFF. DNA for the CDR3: TGTGCCAGTAGTATAAAAGGGACAGGTGAGCAGTTCTTC.